This T cell receptor (beta chain) stems from a study of blood T cell repertoires in COVID-19. CDR3 size: 14 residues. Germline V lookup: CDR1 LGHDT, CDR2 YNNKEL (reference sequence). The V end lost 4 bases, the J end lost 5 bases, and 14 bases lay between the germline ends. Recruited during active infection, patients (from Seattle) were subsequently followed longitudinally. TCRdb's copy holds only in-frame clones and misses some; the assay was immunoSEQ multiplex PCR. Altogether over 250,000 clones are present, 75% to 90% being singletons, with the ten largest covering approximately 6%. The sequenced sample was peripheral blood. The gene calls are TRBV3-1 (or the pseudogene TRBV3-2) and TRBJ2-5; TRBD1 might be the D (5 bases). The TCR originated in a woman aged 50 to 65 with COVID-19, enrolled during active disease. CDR3 amino acids: CASSPLWGRETQYF. For the CDR3, the DNA is TGTGCCAGCAGCCCGCTGTGGGGCCGGGAGACCCAGTACTTC.